This record concerns one T cell receptor (beta chain) sequence. Germline V gives CDR1 SQVTM, CDR2 ANQGSEA. Deletions cut 1 base from V and 7 bases from J, with 8 bases between. CDR3 length: 13 residues. This sample was included in a study of T cells in Graves' hyperthyroidism and ophthalmopathy. Using RNA transcripts as the source, TCR beta CDR3 regions were amplified. HTBI primers were employed in a first-round RT-PCR of the TCR CDR3. TCRdb called the multiplex PCR reads again in MiXCR, with one record for every CDR3 protein. The data show about 210,000 distinct CDR3 sequences, with 17% seen just once and 50% held by the top ten.

The clonotype was recovered from a man aged 45-65 years with Graves' hyperthyroidism. The sequenced sample was blood. The rearrangement uses TRBV29-1 and TRBJ1-6; the D gene is possibly TRBD1 (5 bases). The CDR3 DNA reads TGCAGCGTTGAAGTAGGGGCCAATTCACCCCTCCACTTT. Translation gives CSVEVGANSPLHF. Full variable domain (remainder filled in from reference TRBV29-1 and TRBJ1-6): SAVISQKPSRDICQRGTSLTIQCQVDSQVTMMFWYRQQPGQSLTLIATANQGSEATYESGFVIDKFPISRPNLTFSTLTVSNMSPEDSSIYLCSVEVGANSPLHFGNGTRLTVT.